This is a list of T cell receptor beta chains from one sample in a study of T cell repertoires and Cas9 in healthy adults. Assay: immunoSEQ multiplex PCR; the TCRdb copy retains only in-frame clones and omits some. Among around 25,000 clones listed, under 95% were seen once. Input material: CD4+ effector T cells (CD127+, CD25-, CD137-, CD154-) from PBMCs; culture status not recorded. The receptors were sampled from a human donor in good health. The CDR3 runs from the conserved cysteine through the conserved F or W. D genes are given only for firm matches. Only part of the rows carry a size: once, few, many, or a class if the clone is expanded.

J,size,length,V,D,CDR3,DNA
TRBJ1-4,.,14,TRBV7-9,.,CASSLRVGGEKLFF,TGTGCCAGCAGCTTGCGGGTGGGAGGTGAAAAACTGTTTTTT
TRBJ2-2,.,14,TRBV6-1,.,CASTTATNTGELFF,TGTGCCAGCACCACAGCAACGAACACCGGGGAGCTGTTTTTT
TRBJ2-5,.,11,TRBV20-1,.,CSAQEQETQYF,TGCAGTGCTCAGGAACAAGAGACCCAGTACTTC
TRBJ2-1,.,15,TRBV11-2,.,CASSLGGVTYNEQFF,TGTGCCAGCAGCTTAGGGGGGGTAACCTACAATGAGCAGTTCTTC
TRBJ2-1,.,16,TRBV12-5,TRBD2,CASGLVLAGERNEQFF,TGTGCTAGTGGTTTGGTACTAGCGGGGGAGAGGAATGAGCAGTTCTTC
TRBJ2-5,.,14,TRBV6-1,TRBD1,CASSLGTVSETQYF,TGTGCCAGCAGTCTAGGGACAGTATCAGAGACCCAGTACTTC
TRBJ2-1,once,15,TRBV19,.,CASSIGTRSYNEQFF,TGTGCCAGTAGTATAGGGACCCGCTCCTACAATGAGCAGTTCTTC
TRBJ1-1,.,17,TRBV2,.,CASSEALVGSMNTEAFF,TGTGCCAGCAGTGAAGCGCTCGTGGGTTCCATGAACACTGAAGCTTTCTTT
TRBJ1-2,few,14,TRBV6-1,.,CASSVGTEIYGYTF,TGTGCCAGCAGTGTGGGGACGGAGATTTATGGCTACACCTTC
TRBJ2-1,.,14,TRBV19,.,CASSIGPDSNEQFF,TGTGCCAGTAGTATAGGCCCGGACTCCAATGAGCAGTTCTTC
TRBJ2-3,.,17,TRBV11-1,TRBD2,CASSLGTSGGFADTQYF,TGTGCCAGCAGCTTAGGGACTAGCGGGGGGTTCGCAGATACGCAGTATTTT
TRBJ2-3,.,13,TRBV9,TRBD2,CASSGTSGDTQYF,TGTGCCAGCAGCGGGACTAGCGGGGATACGCAGTATTTT
TRBJ1-2,.,15,TRBV5-5,.,CASSFSVQGRVGYTF,TGTGCCAGCAGCTTTTCCGTTCAGGGGCGGGTTGGCTACACCTTC
TRBJ1-1,.,14,TRBV6-1,.,CASSMVVVSTEAFF,TGTGCCAGCAGTATGGTGGTGGTGAGCACTGAAGCTTTCTTT
TRBJ2-5,.,16,TRBV5-1,.,CASSLDARSSTETQYF,TGCGCCAGCAGCTTGGACGCACGAAGCTCTACTGAGACCCAGTACTTC
TRBJ2-2,.,15,TRBV2,.,CASRVGGGAPGELFF,TGTGCCAGCAGGGTGGGAGGGGGGGCTCCCGGGGAGCTGTTTTTT
TRBJ1-2,.,15,TRBV6-5,TRBD1,CASSWTGAVNYGYTF,TGTGCCAGCAGTTGGACAGGGGCCGTAAACTATGGCTACACCTTC
TRBJ2-3,.,15,TRBV10-3,.,CAISDQGEGTDTQYF,TGTGCCATCAGTGACCAGGGGGAGGGCACAGATACGCAGTATTTT
TRBJ1-2,.,13,TRBV6-5,TRBD1,CASSRGQGYGYTF,TGTGCCAGCAGTCGCGGACAGGGGTATGGCTACACCTTC
TRBJ1-6,.,16,TRBV2,TRBD1,CASKGPGDSRNSPLHF,TGTGCCAGCAAAGGCCCCGGGGACAGTCGGAATTCACCCCTCCACTTT
TRBJ1-4,once,17,TRBV6-1,TRBD1,CASSEALQGQFGEKLFF,TGTGCCAGCAGTGAAGCGCTTCAGGGACAGTTCGGAGAAAAACTGTTTTTT